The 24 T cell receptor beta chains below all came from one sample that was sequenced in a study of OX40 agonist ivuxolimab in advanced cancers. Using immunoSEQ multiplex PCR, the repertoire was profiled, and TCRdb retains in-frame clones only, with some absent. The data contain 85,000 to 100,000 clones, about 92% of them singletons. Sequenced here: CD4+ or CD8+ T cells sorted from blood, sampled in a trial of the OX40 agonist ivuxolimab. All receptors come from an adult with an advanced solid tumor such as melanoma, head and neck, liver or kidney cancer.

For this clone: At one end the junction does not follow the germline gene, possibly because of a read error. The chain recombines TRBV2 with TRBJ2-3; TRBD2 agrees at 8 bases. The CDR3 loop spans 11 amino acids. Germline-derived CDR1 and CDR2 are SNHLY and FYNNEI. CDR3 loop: CASRGGSWVPF. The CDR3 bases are TGTGCCAGCCGGGGGGGTTCCTGGGTCCCCTTT.

In nucleotides, the CDR3 is TGTGCCAGCAGCTTAAAAACTAGCGCTTACAATGAGCAGTTCTTC. It yields the protein CASSLKTSAYNEQFF. The chain links TRBV7-3 to TRBJ2-1; 7 bases agree with TRBD2. The CDR3 covers 15 residues. Losses at the gene ends were 1 base for V and 4 bases for J; bases not matched to a gene: 4. Germline lookup yields CDR1 SGHTA and CDR2 FQGTGA. The full variable domain, rest sourced from reference TRBV7-3 and TRBJ2-1, is GAGVSQTPSNKVTEKGKYVELRCDPISGHTALYWYRQSLGQGPEFLIYFQGTGAADDSGLPNDRFFAVRPEGSVSTLKIQRTERGDSAVYLCASSLKTSAYNEQFFGPGTRLTVL.

The CDR3 here is CASSQGPDGELFF. CDR3 nucleotide sequence: TGTGCCAGCTCACAAGGGCCGGACGGGGAGCTGTTTTTT. This chain joins TRBV18 and TRBJ2-2; D gene uncertain. The ends were cut back, 4 bases at V and 7 bases at J, with 10 bases in the middle. This CDR3 region has 13 residues. Germline V lookup: CDR1 KGHSH, CDR2 LQKENI. Variable domain in full (rest from reference TRBV18 and TRBJ2-2): NAGVMQNPRHLVRRRGQEARLRCSPMKGHSHVYWYRQLPEEGLKFMVYLQKENIIDESGMPKERFSAEFPKEGPSILRIQQVVRGDSAAYFCASSQGPDGELFFGEGSRLTVL.

CDR3 in amino acids: CASSDPDTQYF. The CDR3 DNA sequence: TGTGCCAGCAGTGACCCAGATACGCAGTATTTT. The genes are TRBV25-1 and TRBJ2-3; D unresolved. CDR1 and CDR2 from the germline V gene are MGHDK and SYGVNS. This CDR3 is 11 amino acids long. V lost 3 bases and J 4 bases, leaving 2 bases between the germline ends.

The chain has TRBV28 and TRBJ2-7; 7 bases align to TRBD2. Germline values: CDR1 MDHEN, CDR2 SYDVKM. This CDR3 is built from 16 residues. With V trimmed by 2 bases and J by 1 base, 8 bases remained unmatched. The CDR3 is CASSLGQTSLSYEQYV. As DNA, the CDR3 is TGTGCCAGCAGTTTAGGGCAGACTAGCTTATCCTACGAGCAGTACGTC.

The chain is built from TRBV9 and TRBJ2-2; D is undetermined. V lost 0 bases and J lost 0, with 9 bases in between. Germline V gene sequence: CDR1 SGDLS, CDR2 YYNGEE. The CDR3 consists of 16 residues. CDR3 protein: CASSVVFGANTGELFF. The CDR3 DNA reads TGTGCCAGCAGCGTAGTCTTCGGAGCGAACACCGGGGAGCTGTTTTTT.

CDR3 residues: CASSPNRPAHQPQHF. The CDR3 nucleotides read TGTGCCAGCAGCCCTAACAGGCCGGCCCATCAGCCCCAGCATTTT. This chain links TRBV4-2 with TRBJ1-5, with D possibly being TRBD1 (5 bases). V gave up 4 bases and J gave up 5 bases, with 15 bases separating them. CDR3 size: 15 residues. The germline V gene encodes CDR1 LGHNA and CDR2 YNFKEQ.

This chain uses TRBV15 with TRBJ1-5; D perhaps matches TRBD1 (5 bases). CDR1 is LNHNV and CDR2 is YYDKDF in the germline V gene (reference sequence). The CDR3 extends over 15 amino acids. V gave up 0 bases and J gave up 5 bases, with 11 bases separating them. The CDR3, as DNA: TGTGCCACCAGCAGAGATTGGAGGGGCCATCAGCCCCAGCATTTT. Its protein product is CATSRDWRGHQPQHF. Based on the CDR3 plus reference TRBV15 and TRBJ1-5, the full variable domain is DAMVIQNPRYQVTQFGKPVTLSCSQTLNHNVMYWYQQKSSQAPKLLFHYYDKDFNNEADTPDNFQSRRPNTSFCFLDIRSPGLGDTAMYLCATSRDWRGHQPQHFGDGTRLSIL.

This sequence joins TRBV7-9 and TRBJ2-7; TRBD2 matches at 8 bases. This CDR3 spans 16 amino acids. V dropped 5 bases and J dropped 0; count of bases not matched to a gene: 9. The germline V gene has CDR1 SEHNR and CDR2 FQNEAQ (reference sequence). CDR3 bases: TGTGCCAGCAGCCCAGTAGCGGGAAGGAGCTCCTACGAGCAGTACGTC. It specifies CASSPVAGRSSYEQYV.

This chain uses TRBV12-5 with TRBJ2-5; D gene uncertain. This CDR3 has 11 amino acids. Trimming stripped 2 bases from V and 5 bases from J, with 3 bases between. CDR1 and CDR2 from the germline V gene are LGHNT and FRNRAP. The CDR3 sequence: CASGLHETQYF. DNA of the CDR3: TGTGCTAGTGGTTTGCACGAGACCCAGTACTTC.

DNA for the CDR3: TGCGCCAGCAGAATAAGGACGGTTCGAACTAGCACAGATACGCAGTATTTT. It encodes CASRIRTVRTSTDTQYF. V is TRBV23-1 and J is TRBJ2-3; D uncertain. TRBV23-1 is an open reading frame, and its role is uncertain. Between the trimmed V and J ends, which lost 6 bases and 0 bases, there was a span of 19 bases. The CDR3 spans 17 residues.

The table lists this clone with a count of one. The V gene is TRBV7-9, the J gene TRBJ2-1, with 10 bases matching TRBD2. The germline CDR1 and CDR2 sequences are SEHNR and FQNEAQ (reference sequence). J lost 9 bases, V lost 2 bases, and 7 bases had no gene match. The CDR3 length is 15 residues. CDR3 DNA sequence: TGTGCCAGCAGCTTATGGGCTAGCGGGGGAGGTGAGCAGTTCTTC. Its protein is CASSLWASGGGEQFF. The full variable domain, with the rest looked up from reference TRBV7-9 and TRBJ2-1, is DTGVSQNPRHKITKRGQNVTFRCDPISEHNRLYWYRQTLGQGPEFLTYFQNEAQLEKSRLLSDRFSAERPKGSFSTLEIQRTEQGDSAMYLCASSLWASGGGEQFFGPGTRLTVL.

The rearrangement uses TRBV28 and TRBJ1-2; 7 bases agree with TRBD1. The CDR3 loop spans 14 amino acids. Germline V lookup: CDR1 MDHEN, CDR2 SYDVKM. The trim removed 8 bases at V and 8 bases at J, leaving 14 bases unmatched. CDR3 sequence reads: CASGPLSGGGGYTF. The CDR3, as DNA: TGTGCCAGCGGGCCCCTTTCAGGGGGAGGCGGCTACACCTTC.

The DNA for the CDR3 is TGTGCCAGCAGTTACCGGGTAGGGAGAACTCAGCAGTTCTTC. Protein: CASSYRVGRTQQFF. The chain uses TRBV6-6 and TRBJ2-1, with D tentatively TRBD2 (5 bases). Between the trimmed V and J ends, which lost 2 bases and 11 bases, there was a span of 16 bases. CDR3 length: 14 amino acids. CDR1 MNHNY and CDR2 SVGAGI come from the germline V gene (reference sequence).

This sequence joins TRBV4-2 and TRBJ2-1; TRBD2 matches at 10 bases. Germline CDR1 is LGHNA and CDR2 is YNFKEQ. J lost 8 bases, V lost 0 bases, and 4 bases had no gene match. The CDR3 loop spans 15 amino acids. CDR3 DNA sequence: TGTGCCAGCAGCCAAGAAAGCGGGAGGGCCTATGAGCAGTTCTTC. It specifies CASSQESGRAYEQFF.

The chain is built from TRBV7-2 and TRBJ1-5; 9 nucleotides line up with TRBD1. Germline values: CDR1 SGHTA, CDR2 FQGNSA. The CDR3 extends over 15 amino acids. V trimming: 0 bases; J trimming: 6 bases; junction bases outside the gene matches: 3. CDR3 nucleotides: TGTGCCAGCAGCTTAGCCCGGGACAGGGCTCAGCCCCAGCATTTT. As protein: CASSLARDRAQPQHF.

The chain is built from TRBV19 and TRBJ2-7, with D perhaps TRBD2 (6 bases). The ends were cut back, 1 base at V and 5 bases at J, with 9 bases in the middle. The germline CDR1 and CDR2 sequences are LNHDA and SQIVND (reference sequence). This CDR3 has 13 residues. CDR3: CASSIAPGDEQYV. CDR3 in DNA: TGTGCCAGTAGTATAGCCCCGGGGGACGAGCAGTACGTC.

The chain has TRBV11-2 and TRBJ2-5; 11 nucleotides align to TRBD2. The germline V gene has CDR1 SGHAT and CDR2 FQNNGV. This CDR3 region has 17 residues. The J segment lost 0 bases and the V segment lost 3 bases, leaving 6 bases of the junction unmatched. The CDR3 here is CASSLGLAVSYQETQYF. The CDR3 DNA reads TGTGCCAGCAGCTTGGGACTAGCGGTGTCGTACCAAGAGACCCAGTACTTC.

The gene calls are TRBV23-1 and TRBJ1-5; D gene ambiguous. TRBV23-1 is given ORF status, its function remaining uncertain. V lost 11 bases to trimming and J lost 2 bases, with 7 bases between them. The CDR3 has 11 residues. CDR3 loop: CAPLCNQPQHF. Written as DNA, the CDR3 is TGCGCCCCCCTTTGCAATCAGCCCCAGCATTTT.

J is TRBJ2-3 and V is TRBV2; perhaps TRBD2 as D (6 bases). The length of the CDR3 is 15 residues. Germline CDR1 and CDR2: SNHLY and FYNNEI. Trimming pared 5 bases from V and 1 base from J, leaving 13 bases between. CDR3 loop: CASSTGGGGTDTQYF. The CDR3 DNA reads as TGTGCCAGCAGTACTGGGGGAGGTGGCACAGATACGCAGTATTTT.

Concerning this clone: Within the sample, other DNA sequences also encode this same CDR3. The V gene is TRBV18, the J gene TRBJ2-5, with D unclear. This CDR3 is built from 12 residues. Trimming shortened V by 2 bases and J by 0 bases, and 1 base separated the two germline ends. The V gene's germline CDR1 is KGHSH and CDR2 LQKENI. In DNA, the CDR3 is TGTGCCAGCTCACCAAACCAAGAGACCCAGTACTTC. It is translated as CASSPNQETQYF.

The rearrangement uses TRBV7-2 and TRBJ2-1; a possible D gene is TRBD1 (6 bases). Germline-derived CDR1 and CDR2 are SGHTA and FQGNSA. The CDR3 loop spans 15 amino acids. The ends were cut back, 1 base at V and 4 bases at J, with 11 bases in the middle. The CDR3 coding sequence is TGTGCCAGCAGCTTAGTTGGGACAAATTACAATGAGCAGTTCTTC. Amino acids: CASSLVGTNYNEQFF.

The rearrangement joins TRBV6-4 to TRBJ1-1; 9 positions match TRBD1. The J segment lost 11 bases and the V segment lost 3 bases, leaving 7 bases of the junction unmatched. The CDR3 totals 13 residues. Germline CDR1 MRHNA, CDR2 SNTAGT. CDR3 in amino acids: CASSEGTGMEAFF. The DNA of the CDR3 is TGTGCCAGCAGTGAGGGGACAGGGATGGAGGCTTTCTTT.

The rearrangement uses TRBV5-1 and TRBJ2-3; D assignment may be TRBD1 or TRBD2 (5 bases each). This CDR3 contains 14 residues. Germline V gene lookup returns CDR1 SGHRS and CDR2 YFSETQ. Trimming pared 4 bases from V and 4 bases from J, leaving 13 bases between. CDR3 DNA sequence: TGCGCCAGCAGCAATCAGGGAGCATCAGATACGCAGTATTTT. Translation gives CASSNQGASDTQYF.